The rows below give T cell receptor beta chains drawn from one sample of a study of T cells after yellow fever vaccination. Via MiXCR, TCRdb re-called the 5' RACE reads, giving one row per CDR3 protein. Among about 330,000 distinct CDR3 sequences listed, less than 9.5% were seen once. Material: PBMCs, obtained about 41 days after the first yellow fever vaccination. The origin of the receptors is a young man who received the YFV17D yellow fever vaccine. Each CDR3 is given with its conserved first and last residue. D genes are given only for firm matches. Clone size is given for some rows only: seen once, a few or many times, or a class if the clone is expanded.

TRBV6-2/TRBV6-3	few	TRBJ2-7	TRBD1	TGTGCCAGCAGTACACGGACAGGGGTGTGGTACGAGCAGTACTTC	CASSTRTGVWYEQYF
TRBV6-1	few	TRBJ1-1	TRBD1	TGTGCCAGCACTCCTTGGGGGACAGGAGAAGCTTTCTTT	CASTPWGTGEAFF
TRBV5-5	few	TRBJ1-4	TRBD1	TGTGCCAGCAGCGGCAGGGGGCTCGGGGAAAAACTGTTTTTT	CASSGRGLGEKLFF
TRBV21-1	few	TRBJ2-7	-	TGTGCCGGGGAGTCAGAAATCTCCTACGAGCAGTACTTC	CAGESEISYEQYF
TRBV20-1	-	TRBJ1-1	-	TGCAGTGCTCCCCTGGTGACAGGGAACACTGAAGCTTTCTTT	CSAPLVTGNTEAFF
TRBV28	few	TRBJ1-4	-	TGTGCCAGCACCTCTCCTGGGAGTGGGGAAAAACTGTTTTTT	CASTSPGSGEKLFF
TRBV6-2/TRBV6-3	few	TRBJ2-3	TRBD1	TGTGCCAGCAGAGAGATTCAACAGGGGGCATGGGATACGCAGTATTTT	CASREIQQGAWDTQYF
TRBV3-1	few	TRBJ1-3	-	TGTGCCAGCAGCCAGGACTCTGGAAACACCATATATTTT	CASSQDSGNTIYF
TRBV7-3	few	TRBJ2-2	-	TGTGCCAGCAGCTTATGGGCGGGTCCAGCGAACACCGGGGAGCTGTTTTTT	CASSLWAGPANTGELFF
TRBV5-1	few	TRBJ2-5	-	TGCGCCAGCAGCGCGGCGCCAGAAGAGACCCAGTACTTC	CASSAAPEETQYF
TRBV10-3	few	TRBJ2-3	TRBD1	TGTGCCTCCCAGCCTCAGGGGGCAGATACGCAGTATTTT	CASQPQGADTQYF
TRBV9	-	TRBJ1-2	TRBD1	TGTGCCAGCAGCCCATGGACAGGGACGATGAACTATGGCTACACCTTC	CASSPWTGTMNYGYTF
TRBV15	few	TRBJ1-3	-	TGTGCCACCAGCGCCCTTTTCCAGGGAATGGGAGGAAACACCATATATTTT	CATSALFQGMGGNTIYF
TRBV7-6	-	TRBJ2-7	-	TGTGCCAGCAGCTACCCCTTAGGCGAGCAGTACTTC	CASSYPLGEQYF
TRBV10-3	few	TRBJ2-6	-	TGTGCCATCACTGGGGGGGGCCTCTCTGGGGCCAACGTCCTGACTTTC	CAITGGGLSGANVLTF
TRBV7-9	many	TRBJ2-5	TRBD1	TGTGCCAGCAGCTTGGGACAGGGGGACTTCAGGGAGACCCAGTACTTC	CASSLGQGDFRETQYF
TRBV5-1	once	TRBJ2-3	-	TGCGCCAGCAGCTATTACAGCGTCACAAATACGCAGTATTTT	CASSYYSVTNTQYF
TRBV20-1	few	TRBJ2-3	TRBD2	TGCAGTGCCCCGACTAGCGGGGGGTCCACAGATACGCAGTATTTT	CSAPTSGGSTDTQYF
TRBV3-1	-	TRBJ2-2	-	TGTGCCAGCAGCCAACAGACTTGGTCCGGGGAGCTGTTTTTT	CASSQQTWSGELFF
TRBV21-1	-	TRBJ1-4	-	TGTGCCAGCAGCAAAGAAGGAACCCAGCACGAAAAACTGTTTTTT	CASSKEGTQHEKLFF
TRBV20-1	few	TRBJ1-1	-	TGCAGTGCTAGAGATGACGGGGGGGTCCGGACTGAAGCTTTCTTT	CSARDDGGVRTEAFF
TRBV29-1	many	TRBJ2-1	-	TGCAGCGTTGAGGGTCTAAAGGGGGGCTCCTACAATGAGCAGTTCTTC	CSVEGLKGGSYNEQFF
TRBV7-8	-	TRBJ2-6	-	TGTGCCAGCAGCCTAAGGGGCTATGTGAGGGGCTCCGGGGCCAACGTCCTGACTTTC	CASSLRGYVRGSGANVLTF
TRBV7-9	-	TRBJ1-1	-	TGTGCCAGCAGGGCGGGACGCCTCATGAACACTGAAGCTTTCTTT	CASRAGRLMNTEAFF
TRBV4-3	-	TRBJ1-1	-	TGCGCCAGCAGCCACTCCAGAGGGAACACTGAAGCTTTCTTT	CASSHSRGNTEAFF
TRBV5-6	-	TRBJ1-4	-	TGTGCCAGCAGCGCATATCGGGACGTACATAATGAAAAACTGTTTTTT	CASSAYRDVHNEKLFF
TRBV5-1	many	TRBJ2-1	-	TGCGCCAGCAGCTCCTATGACAATGAGCAGTTCTTC	CASSSYDNEQFF
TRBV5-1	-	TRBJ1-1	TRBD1	TGCGCCAGCAGGGTAGGACAGGAGAACACTGAAGCTTTCTTT	CASRVGQENTEAFF
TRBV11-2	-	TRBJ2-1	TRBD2	TGTGCCAGCAGCTATCCGGGACTAGCGTCGAATGAGCAGTTCTTC	CASSYPGLASNEQFF
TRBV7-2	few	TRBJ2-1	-	TGTGCCAGCAGCTCCAGACAGTTTGCCAATGAGCAGTTCTTC	CASSSRQFANEQFF
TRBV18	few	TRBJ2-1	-	TGTGCCAGCTCAGCCACGGCCTCAAATGAGCAGTTCTTC	CASSATASNEQFF
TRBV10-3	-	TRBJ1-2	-	TGTGCCACATGGGGGGGTAGCAGTAACTATGGCTACACCTTC	CATWGGSSNYGYTF
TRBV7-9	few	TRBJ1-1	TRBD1	TGTGCCAGCAGCCAACAGGGGTTCAGTACTGAAGCTTTCTTT	CASSQQGFSTEAFF
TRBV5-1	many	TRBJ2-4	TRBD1	TGCGCCAGCAGCTGGACAGGGGGCGCATCCAAAAACATTCAGTACTTC	CASSWTGGASKNIQYF
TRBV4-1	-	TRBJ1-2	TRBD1	TGCGCCAGCAGCCAAAAACCGGGACAGGGGAGAACAGGTGGCTACACCTTC	CASSQKPGQGRTGGYTF
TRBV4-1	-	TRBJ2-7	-	TGCGCCAGCAGCCATACAGGGCGAGAATGGACCTACGAGCAGTACTTC	CASSHTGREWTYEQYF
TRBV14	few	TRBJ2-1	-	TGTGCCAGCAGCCAAGGGAGCTATGAGCAGTTCTTC	CASSQGSYEQFF
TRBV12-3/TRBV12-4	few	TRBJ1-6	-	TGTGCCAGCAGTTCAGGACCGCTCTCCTATAATTCACCCCTCCACTTT	CASSSGPLSYNSPLHF
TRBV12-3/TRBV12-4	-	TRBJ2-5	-	TGTGCCAGCAGGGGGGGCACAGGCGAACAAGAGACCCAGTACTTC	CASRGGTGEQETQYF
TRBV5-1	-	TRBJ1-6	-	TGCGCCAGCAGCTTGGCTCAGGGAACCTATAATTCACCCCTCCACTTT	CASSLAQGTYNSPLHF
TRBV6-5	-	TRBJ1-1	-	TGTGCCAGCAGTTACTCCTACCTTAGCGGGGTTGCTTTCTTT	CASSYSYLSGVAFF
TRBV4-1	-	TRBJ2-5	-	TGCGCCAGCAGCCAAGGGATTGTCGATTGGTATAGGACAGTACAAGAGACCCAGTACTTC	CASSQGIVDWYRTVQETQYF
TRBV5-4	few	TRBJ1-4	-	TGTGCCAGCAGCTTGTTCCCGGACACAGGGATCTACATGCTAACTAATGAAAAACTGTTTTTT	CASSLFPDTGIYMLTNEKLFF
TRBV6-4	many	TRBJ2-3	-	TGTGCCAGCAGTGACGGGGGGGGGCACACAGATACGCAGTATTTT	CASSDGGGHTDTQYF
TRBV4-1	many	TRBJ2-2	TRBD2	TGCGCCAGCAGCCAAGAATCCAGCGGGGGGTACACCGGGGAGCTGTTTTTT	CASSQESSGGYTGELFF
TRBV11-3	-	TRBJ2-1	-	TGTGCCAGCAGCCCCCCCGGTCCTTCCAATGAGCAGTTCTTC	CASSPPGPSNEQFF
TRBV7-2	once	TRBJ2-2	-	TGTGCCAGCAGCCGGGACTTCCTCACCGGGGAGCTGTTTTTT	CASSRDFLTGELFF
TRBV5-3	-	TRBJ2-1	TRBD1	TGTGCCATGAGCCCTGGGACAGGGGTCCATGAGCAGTTCTTC	CAMSPGTGVHEQFF
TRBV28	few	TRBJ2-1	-	TGTGCCAGCAGCGTGAGAGGCCCCGAGCAGTTCTTC	CASSVRGPEQFF
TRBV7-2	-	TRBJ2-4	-	TGTGCCAGCAGCTTAGGTCCGGGGAATAACATTCAGTACTTC	CASSLGPGNNIQYF
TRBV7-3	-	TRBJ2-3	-	TGTGCCAGCAGCTCCGGGACAAAGGGAGATACGCAGTATTTT	CASSSGTKGDTQYF
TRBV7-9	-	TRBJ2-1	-	TGTGCCATGAGCTTCGGACCCGGGAATGAGCAGTTCTTC	CAMSFGPGNEQFF
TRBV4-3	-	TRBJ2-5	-	TGCGCCAGCAGCCAAGGGCAGGCACCAGAGACCCAGTACTTC	CASSQGQAPETQYF
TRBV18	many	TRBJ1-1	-	TGTGCCAGCTCACCAGTAGGTGCTATGGACACTGAAGCTTTCTTT	CASSPVGAMDTEAFF
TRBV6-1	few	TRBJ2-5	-	TGTGCCAGCAGTGAAGTGTCCTCGGGGGAGACCCAGTACTTC	CASSEVSSGETQYF